The 27 T cell receptor beta chains given below trace back to one sample, sequenced in a study of shared clonotypes between healthy human individuals. Profiled with immunoSEQ multiplex PCR; TCRdb holds only in-frame clones, not every one. The data contain around 750,000 clones, roughly 70% of them seen just once; the ten biggest clones take up over 1.5%. Material: memory CD4+ T cells sorted from blood. Subset in this sample: CD45RA-negative fraction. These receptor sequences come from a woman aged 25 to 39 in good health.

The chain uses TRBV5-5 and TRBJ2-7; D is undetermined. V was cut by 1 base and J by 2 bases, with 19 bases left in between. There are 17 residues in the CDR3. CDR1 and CDR2 (germline): SGHKS, YYEKEE (reference sequence). CDR3 nucleotide sequence: TGTGCCAGCAGCTTGATTTTTTCGAGACCTACGGCCTACGAGCAGTACTTC. Protein product: CASSLIFSRPTAYEQYF.

The chain recombines TRBV28 with TRBJ1-2, with TRBD1 identical over 7 bases. Looked up from germline, CDR1 is MDHEN and CDR2 is SYDVKM. The CDR3 has 15 amino acids. V shed 3 bases, J shed 0 bases, and the junction held 4 bases outside the gene matches. CDR3 sequence (DNA): TGTGCCAGCAGTTTCCACAGGGGAGCTAACTATGGCTACACCTTC. Translating it yields CASSFHRGANYGYTF.

This clone was recorded only once. The chain joins TRBV6-1 to TRBJ1-1; tentative D call: TRBD1 (5 bases). The CDR3 runs 15 residues. Germline-derived CDR1 and CDR2 are MNHNS and SASEGT. Trimming pared 1 base from V and 4 bases from J, leaving 13 bases between. CDR3 DNA sequence: TGTGCCAGCAGTGAAGGACGACAGACTAGCACTGAAGCTTTCTTT. Its protein is CASSEGRQTSTEAFF.

The chain has TRBV27 and TRBJ1-5, with 7 bases aligning to TRBD1. The CDR3 is 16 residues long. Looked up from germline, CDR1 is MNHEY and CDR2 is SMNVEV (reference sequence). The V segment lost 6 bases and the J segment 3 bases; nucleotides outside the gene matches: 11. The CDR3 loop reads CASRTTGRLDNQPQHF. The CDR3, as DNA: TGTGCCAGCAGGACGACAGGGAGATTGGACAATCAGCCCCAGCATTTT.

This clone was detected once. The chain joins TRBV5-1 to TRBJ2-1; tentatively, D is TRBD1 or TRBD2 (5 bases each). CDR1 is SGHRS and CDR2 is YFSETQ in the germline V gene. The V end lost 2 bases, the J end lost 0 bases, and 12 bases lay between the germline ends. The CDR3 has 16 residues. The CDR3 coding sequence is TGCGCCAGCAGCTTTGGGGGTCTTAGCTCCTACAATGAGCAGTTCTTC. Its translation: CASSFGGLSSYNEQFF.

This clone was detected only a few times. The chain recombines TRBV18 with TRBJ1-1; TRBD1 matches 8 bases. Germline values: CDR1 KGHSH, CDR2 LQKENI. The CDR3 is made up of 15 amino acids. J lost 6 bases, V lost 3 bases, and 9 bases had no gene match. The DNA of the CDR3 is TGTGCCAGCTCACCTGCGGCAGGGGGCTCGGCTGAAGCTTTCTTT. Encoded protein: CASSPAAGGSAEAFF.

V and J are TRBV15 and TRBJ2-3; TRBD1 matches 9 bases. Unmatched junction bases numbered 6, after V lost 8 bases and J lost 3 bases. Germline V gives CDR1 LNHNV, CDR2 YYDKDF (reference sequence). The CDR3 is made up of 14 amino acids. The chain's CDR3 is CATRYRGQTDTQYF. DNA of the CDR3: TGTGCCACCCGCTACAGGGGGCAGACAGATACGCAGTATTTT.

At least ten counts were recorded for this clone. The V gene is TRBV10-3, the J gene TRBJ2-1; D not resolved. There are 13 residues in the CDR3. Germline V lookup: CDR1 ENHRY, CDR2 SYGVKD. The V gene lost 9 bases and the J gene lost 1 base, with 10 bases spanning the gap. The CDR3 sequence: CAIQFGSYNEQFF. CDR3 in DNA: TGTGCCATACAATTTGGTTCCTACAATGAGCAGTTCTTC.

The chain is built from TRBV5-1 and TRBJ1-4; D gene unclear. Trimming removed 0 bases at V and 5 bases at J, with 8 bases between. The germline V gene has CDR1 SGHRS and CDR2 YFSETQ. The CDR3 sequence is 14 residues long. As DNA, the CDR3 is TGCGCCAGCAGCTTGGGCCTCGACAATGAAAAACTGTTTTTT. This gives the protein CASSLGLDNEKLFF.

This chain links TRBV5-1 with TRBJ2-7, with D unresolved. Trimming cost V 4 bases and J 4 bases, with 12 bases left between them. Germline loops: CDR1 SGHRS, CDR2 YFSETQ. CDR3 length: 13 amino acids. This chain's CDR3 is CASSPGPGYEQYF. The CDR3, as DNA: TGCGCCAGCAGCCCCGGCCCAGGTTACGAGCAGTACTTC. The full variable domain, rest sourced from reference TRBV5-1 and TRBJ2-7, is KAGVTQTPRYLIKTRGQQVTLSCSPISGHRSVSWYQQTPGQGLQFLFEYFSETQRNKGNFPGRFSGRQFSNSRSEMNVSTLELGDSALYLCASSPGPGYEQYFGPGTRLTVT.

The chain uses TRBV4-1 and TRBJ1-1; 8 bases line up with TRBD1. Germline values: CDR1 MGHRA, CDR2 YSYEKL. The CDR3 is made up of 19 amino acids. V shed 1 base, J shed 4 bases, and the junction held 17 bases outside the gene matches. The CDR3 sequence is CASSQGGRTGWYSGTEAFF. The CDR3 bases are TGCGCCAGCAGCCAAGGGGGTCGGACAGGGTGGTATTCTGGCACTGAAGCTTTCTTT.

The genes are TRBV19 and TRBJ2-5; 7 positions agree with TRBD2. This CDR3 region has 16 residues. The germline CDR1 and CDR2 sequences are LNHDA and SQIVND (reference sequence). V lost 4 bases and J lost 0; bases outside the gene matches: 8. CDR3 bases: TGTGCCAGTAGTAGAGTACTAGCGAACTACCAAGAGACCCAGTACTTC. Translation: CASSRVLANYQETQYF.

The chain has TRBV5-8 and TRBJ2-2; TRBD2 might be the D (6 bases). The CDR3 covers 17 residues. The germline V gene encodes CDR1 SGHTS and CDR2 YDEGEE. Trimming removed 0 bases at V and 5 bases at J, with 17 bases between. CDR3 nucleotides: TGTGCCAGCAGCTTGGCCGGTTCCGGGAGTATTACCGGGGAGCTGTTTTTT. Its protein product is CASSLAGSGSITGELFF.

J is TRBJ2-3 and V is TRBV7-9, with TRBD1 identical over 7 bases. CDR3 length: 17 residues. Trimming removed 3 bases from V and 1 base from J; junction bases left unmatched: 10. Germline CDR1 SEHNR, CDR2 FQNEAQ (reference sequence). Here the CDR3 DNA reads TGTGCCAGCAGCTTGGACACAGGGGATTCGGGCACAGATACGCAGTATTTT. It translates to CASSLDTGDSGTDTQYF.

This clone was recorded a few times. The sample carries other DNA sequences with the same CDR3. The rearrangement joins TRBV2 to TRBJ2-7, with D maybe TRBD1 (5 bases). This CDR3 has 11 amino acids. V was pared by 6 bases and J by 3 bases, with 6 bases between. Germline CDR1 and CDR2: SNHLY and FYNNEI. CDR3 sequence: CASRGHYEQYF. As DNA, the CDR3 is TGTGCCAGCAGAGGACACTACGAGCAGTACTTC.

For this clone: Other DNA sequences of this sample code for an identical CDR3. The CDR3 here is CASSLGHPGTDTQYF. The CDR3 DNA reads TGTGCCAGCAGTCTCGGGCATCCAGGCACAGATACGCAGTATTTT. The chain has TRBV7-2 and TRBJ2-3; D not resolved. This CDR3 is 15 amino acids long. The ends were cut back, 6 bases at V and 1 base at J, with 14 bases in the middle. Germline loops: CDR1 SGHTA, CDR2 FQGNSA.

Points on this clone: A much larger clonotype is one base distant, so this may be a read error. This same CDR3 is encoded by further DNA sequences in the sample. This chain connects TRBV5-1 to TRBJ2-1; 7 nucleotides match TRBD1. The CDR3 sequence is 14 residues long. Germline assignment: CDR1 SGHRS and CDR2 YFSETQ. With 4 bases clipped from V and 2 bases from J, the junction kept 3 bases outside the gene matches. In DNA, the CDR3 is TGCGCCAGCAGCCTGGGACAGACCTACAATGAGCAGTTCTTC. It is translated as CASSLGQTYNEQFF.

The chain has TRBV29-1 and TRBJ2-1; no reliable D call. The V gene lost 4 bases and the J gene lost 2 bases, with 6 bases spanning the gap. The CDR3 is 12 amino acids. Germline V gives CDR1 SQVTM, CDR2 ANQGSEA. The CDR3 bases are TGCAGCGTTGTCCTACCCTACAATGAGCAGTTCTTC. Its translation is CSVVLPYNEQFF.

Comment on this clone: At the DNA level, this CDR3 is encoded by other sequences in the same sample as well. The gene calls are TRBV5-1 and TRBJ2-5; no clear D. CDR3 length: 14 residues. Germline CDR1 SGHRS, CDR2 YFSETQ. The V end lost 2 bases, the J end lost 2 bases, and 10 bases lay between the germline ends. CDR3 residues: CASSLAIRQETQYF. The DNA of the CDR3 is TGCGCCAGCAGCTTAGCAATTAGACAAGAGACCCAGTACTTC.

The rearrangement uses TRBV2 and TRBJ2-7; 10 nucleotides match TRBD1. Looked up from germline, CDR1 is SNHLY and CDR2 is FYNNEI. The CDR3 extends over 13 amino acids. V gave up 9 bases and J gave up 5 bases; unmatched junction bases: 7. CDR3 protein: CASKGQGSHEQYF. The CDR3 nucleotides read TGTGCCAGTAAGGGACAGGGGTCCCACGAGCAGTACTTC. Together with reference TRBV2 and TRBJ2-7, the CDR3 gives the full variable domain: EPEVTQTPSHQVTQMGQEVILRCVPISNHLYFYWYRQILGQKVEFLVSFYNNEISEKSEIFDDQFSVERPDGSNFTLKIRSTKLEDSAMYFCASKGQGSHEQYFGPGTRLTVT.

This clone has more than one count but fewer than ten. CDR3 sequence: CASRNRDEQFF. CDR3 bases: TGTGCCAGCAGAAACAGGGATGAGCAGTTCTTC. V and J are TRBV6-5 and TRBJ2-1, with a tentative D call TRBD1 (6 bases). V was clipped by 6 bases and J by 8 bases, with 8 bases between them. Germline assignment: CDR1 MNHEY and CDR2 SVGAGI. This CDR3 has 11 amino acids.

The CDR3 DNA is TGTGCCAGCACCCCTGGGACCGTCGCCTTCAACTATGGCTACACCTTC. Translation gives CASTPGTVAFNYGYTF. The gene calls are TRBV9 and TRBJ1-2, with D possibly TRBD1 on 5 matching bases. The germline gives CDR1 SGDLS, CDR2 YYNGEE. V was cut by 6 bases and J by 2 bases, with 20 bases left in between. There are 16 residues in the CDR3. The whole variable domain, remainder taken from reference TRBV9 and TRBJ1-2, is DSGVTQTPKHLITATGQRVTLRCSPRSGDLSVYWYQQSLDQGLQFLIQYYNGEERAKGNILERFSAQQFPDLHSELNLSSLELGDSALYFCASTPGTVAFNYGYTFGSGTRLTVV.

This chain links TRBV28 with TRBJ1-1; weak D call: TRBD1 (6 bases). The CDR3 has 14 residues. Germline V gene data show CDR1 as MDHEN and CDR2 as SYDVKM. Trimming shortened V by 2 bases and J by 11 bases, and 18 bases separated the two germline ends. This CDR3 is CASSLISGALRAFF. The CDR3 DNA is TGTGCCAGCAGTTTAATTTCGGGGGCTTTGAGGGCTTTCTTT. Complete variable domain (other parts from reference TRBV28 and TRBJ1-1): DVKVTQSSRYLVKRTGEKVFLECVQDMDHENMFWYRQDPGLGLRLIYFSYDVKMKEKGDIPEGYSVSREKKERFSLILESASTNQTSMYLCASSLISGALRAFFGQGTRLTVV.

CDR3 sequence (DNA): TGTGCCAGCAGCTTGAGCAGAAGCCAAGAGACCCAGTACTTC. Protein product: CASSLSRSQETQYF. The chain couples TRBV5-4 to TRBJ2-5, with D unresolved. The V gene lost 1 base and the J gene lost 1 base, with 8 bases spanning the gap. CDR1 and CDR2 (germline): SGHNT, YYREEE (reference sequence). This CDR3 has 14 amino acids.

This clone was picked up one time. J is TRBJ2-2 and V is TRBV6-5, with D possibly matching TRBD2 (5 bases). CDR1 and CDR2 (germline): MNHEY, SVGAGI. Trimming shortened V by 6 bases and J by 7 bases, and 9 bases separated the two germline ends. The CDR3 has 12 residues. CDR3 coding DNA: TGTGCCAGCAGGTCGAGGGTCGGGGAGCTGTTTTTT. Translation: CASRSRVGELFF.

This clone was picked up a small number of times. The genes are TRBV10-3 and TRBJ2-7; D not resolved. The germline V and J ends were trimmed by 7 bases and 0 bases, with 10 bases remaining between them. This CDR3 is 13 amino acids long. Germline lookup yields CDR1 ENHRY and CDR2 SYGVKD. The CDR3 nucleotides are TGTGCCATCAAGGACGGGCTCTCCTACGAGCAGTACTTC. It codes for CAIKDGLSYEQYF.

The chain links TRBV7-9 to TRBJ2-7; TRBD2 aligns across 12 bases. J gave up 2 bases and V 5 bases, and 7 bases lay outside the gene matches. The CDR3 loop spans 16 amino acids. Germline V gene lookup returns CDR1 SEHNR and CDR2 FQNEAQ (reference sequence). This CDR3 reads CASSPQTSGRTYEQYF. The CDR3 DNA reads as TGTGCCAGCAGCCCTCAGACTAGCGGGAGAACCTACGAGCAGTACTTC.